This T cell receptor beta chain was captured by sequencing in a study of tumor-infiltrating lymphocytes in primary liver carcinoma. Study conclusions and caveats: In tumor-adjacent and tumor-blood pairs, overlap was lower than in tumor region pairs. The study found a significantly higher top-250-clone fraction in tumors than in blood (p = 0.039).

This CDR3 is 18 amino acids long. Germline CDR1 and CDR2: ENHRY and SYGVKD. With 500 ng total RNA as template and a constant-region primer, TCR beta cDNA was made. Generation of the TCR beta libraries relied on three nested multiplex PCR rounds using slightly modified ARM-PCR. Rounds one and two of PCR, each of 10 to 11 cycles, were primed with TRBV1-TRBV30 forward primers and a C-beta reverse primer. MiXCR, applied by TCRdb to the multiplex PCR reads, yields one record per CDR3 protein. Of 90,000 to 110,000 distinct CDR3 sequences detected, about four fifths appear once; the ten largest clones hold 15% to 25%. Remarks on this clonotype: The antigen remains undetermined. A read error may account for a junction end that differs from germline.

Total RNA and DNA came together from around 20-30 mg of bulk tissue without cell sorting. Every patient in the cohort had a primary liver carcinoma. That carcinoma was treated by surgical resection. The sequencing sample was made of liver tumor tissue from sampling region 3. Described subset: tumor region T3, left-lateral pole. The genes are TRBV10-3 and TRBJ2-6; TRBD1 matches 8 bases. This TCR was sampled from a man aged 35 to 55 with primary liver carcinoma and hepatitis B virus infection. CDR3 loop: CAISEIGDRGSGANVRTF. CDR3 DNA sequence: TGTGCCATCAGTGAAATCGGTGACAGGGGCTCTGGGGCCAACGTCCGGACTTTC.